These T cell receptor beta chains were read from a single sample in a study of blood T cell repertoires in COVID-19. The assay was immunoSEQ multiplex PCR, and TCRdb's table has in-frame clones only and misses some. Altogether 150,000 to 200,000 clones are present, under 85% being singletons, with the ten largest covering under 7.5%. The sequencing input was peripheral blood. The source of these receptors is a man older than 75 with COVID-19, enrolled during active disease. CDR3s include the opening cysteine and the closing phenylalanine or tryptophan. The D gene is left open where the match is weak. Only some rows state a clone size, as once, few, many or a class for expanded clones.

cdr3_length: 14
v_call: TRBV5-1
clone_size: once
j_call: TRBJ2-1
d_call: -
cdr3_nt: TGCGCCAGCACAGAAGGCGGGACCTTAGATGAGCAGTTCTTC
cdr3_aa: CASTEGGTLDEQFF

cdr3_length: 16
v_call: TRBV11-2
clone_size: -
j_call: TRBJ2-3
d_call: TRBD1
cdr3_nt: TGTGCCAGCAGCTTAGAGGAGGACAGGTACACAGATACGCAGTATTTT
cdr3_aa: CASSLEEDRYTDTQYF

cdr3_length: 16
v_call: TRBV29-1
clone_size: -
j_call: TRBJ1-1
d_call: -
cdr3_nt: TGCAGCGTTGAGACCCCATACACCGGGGGTTTTACTGAAGCTTTCTTT
cdr3_aa: CSVETPYTGGFTEAFF

cdr3_length: 14
v_call: TRBV6-5
clone_size: -
j_call: TRBJ1-1
d_call: -
cdr3_nt: TGTGCCAGCAGTTACGGGGGCCGGGACACTGAAGCTTTCTTT
cdr3_aa: CASSYGGRDTEAFF

cdr3_length: 15
v_call: TRBV9
clone_size: -
j_call: TRBJ1-3
d_call: TRBD1
cdr3_nt: TGTGCCAGCAGCCCGACGACAGGGGCCGGAAACACCATATATTTT
cdr3_aa: CASSPTTGAGNTIYF

cdr3_length: 16
v_call: TRBV5-1
clone_size: -
j_call: TRBJ2-2
d_call: TRBD1
cdr3_nt: TGCGCCAGCAGCTGGACCGGGACAGGGGAGGGCGGGGAGCTGTTTTTT
cdr3_aa: CASSWTGTGEGGELFF

cdr3_length: 11
v_call: TRBV2
clone_size: -
j_call: TRBJ1-1
d_call: -
cdr3_nt: TGTGCCAGCACCACCCGGACTGAAGCTTTCTTT
cdr3_aa: CASTTRTEAFF

cdr3_length: 14
v_call: TRBV27
clone_size: -
j_call: TRBJ1-6
d_call: -
cdr3_nt: TGTGCCAGCAGTTTGGTGGGCCCCGGTTCACCCCTCCACTTT
cdr3_aa: CASSLVGPGSPLHF

cdr3_length: 13
v_call: TRBV6-2/TRBV6-3
clone_size: -
j_call: TRBJ2-1
d_call: -
cdr3_nt: TGTGCCAGCGGCCGGACACCAAACAATGAGCAGTTCTTC
cdr3_aa: CASGRTPNNEQFF

cdr3_length: 15
v_call: TRBV28
clone_size: -
j_call: TRBJ2-1
d_call: -
cdr3_nt: TGTGCCAGCAGTTTAGGGGGGATCTCCTACAATGAGCAGTTCTTC
cdr3_aa: CASSLGGISYNEQFF

cdr3_length: 17
v_call: TRBV28
clone_size: few
j_call: TRBJ2-3
d_call: TRBD2
cdr3_nt: TGTGCCAGCAGTAGTCGCGGGGGGGGGCCCAGCACAGATACGCAGTATTTT
cdr3_aa: CASSSRGGGPSTDTQYF

cdr3_length: 14
v_call: TRBV7-9
clone_size: -
j_call: TRBJ2-3
d_call: -
cdr3_nt: TGTGCCAGCAGCCAGCCGGCGGAGGGAGATACGCAGTATTTT
cdr3_aa: CASSQPAEGDTQYF

cdr3_length: 13
v_call: TRBV18
clone_size: -
j_call: TRBJ1-5
d_call: TRBD1
cdr3_nt: TGTGCCAGCTCAGCAGGGGGGAGTCAGCCCCAGCATTTT
cdr3_aa: CASSAGGSQPQHF

cdr3_length: 15
v_call: TRBV2
clone_size: -
j_call: TRBJ1-6
d_call: TRBD1
cdr3_nt: TGTGCCAGCAGTGTGGGACAGGCCTATAATTCACCCCTCCACTTT
cdr3_aa: CASSVGQAYNSPLHF

cdr3_length: 14
v_call: TRBV7-8
clone_size: -
j_call: TRBJ1-2
d_call: -
cdr3_nt: TGTGCCAGCAGCTTAGCTCTGACAGTCGGGGGCTACACCTTC
cdr3_aa: CASSLALTVGGYTF

cdr3_length: 14
v_call: TRBV9
clone_size: once
j_call: TRBJ1-5
d_call: TRBD1
cdr3_nt: TGTGCCAGCAGCGCAGGGACAGTCAATCAGCCCCAGCATTTT
cdr3_aa: CASSAGTVNQPQHF

cdr3_length: 16
v_call: TRBV28
clone_size: -
j_call: TRBJ1-5
d_call: -
cdr3_nt: TGTGCCAGCAGTTTACAGGCTCCCGGGGGCAATCAGCCCCAGCATTTT
cdr3_aa: CASSLQAPGGNQPQHF

cdr3_length: 10
v_call: TRBV29-1
clone_size: -
j_call: TRBJ1-2
d_call: -
cdr3_nt: TGCAGCGGAGGAGAGAATGGCTACACCTTC
cdr3_aa: CSGGENGYTF

cdr3_length: 16
v_call: TRBV15
clone_size: once
j_call: TRBJ2-3
d_call: TRBD2
cdr3_nt: TGTGCCACCAGCAGAGGAGTGGCGGGAGCCACAGATACGCAGTATTTT
cdr3_aa: CATSRGVAGATDTQYF

cdr3_length: 13
v_call: TRBV12-3/TRBV12-4
clone_size: -
j_call: TRBJ2-7
d_call: -
cdr3_nt: TGTGCCAGCAGTTTAGGCGATCCCTACGAGCAGTACTTC
cdr3_aa: CASSLGDPYEQYF

cdr3_length: 15
v_call: TRBV3-1/TRBV3-2
clone_size: -
j_call: TRBJ1-1
d_call: -
cdr3_nt: TGTGCCAGCAGCCAAGTAGGGGCGATGAACACTGAAGCTTTCTTT
cdr3_aa: CASSQVGAMNTEAFF

cdr3_length: 13
v_call: TRBV14
clone_size: -
j_call: TRBJ1-2
d_call: -
cdr3_nt: TGTGCCAGCAGCCAAGTCTACGGGGATGGCTACACCTTC
cdr3_aa: CASSQVYGDGYTF

cdr3_length: 16
v_call: TRBV18
clone_size: -
j_call: TRBJ2-1
d_call: TRBD2
cdr3_nt: TGTGCCAGCTCACCCCGGCTAGCGGGGACCAACAATGAGCAGTTCTTC
cdr3_aa: CASSPRLAGTNNEQFF

cdr3_length: 15
v_call: TRBV7-3
clone_size: once
j_call: TRBJ2-2
d_call: -
cdr3_nt: TGTGCCAGCAGCTTAGCGGGAACCGGGACCGGGGAGCTGTTTTTT
cdr3_aa: CASSLAGTGTGELFF

cdr3_length: 14
v_call: TRBV10-3
clone_size: -
j_call: TRBJ2-5
d_call: -
cdr3_nt: TGTGCCATCAGTGAGAGTAACAGTCAAGAGACCCAGTACTTC
cdr3_aa: CAISESNSQETQYF

cdr3_length: 15
v_call: TRBV19
clone_size: -
j_call: TRBJ2-5
d_call: TRBD2
cdr3_nt: TGTGCCAGTAGTATGGGCGGCCAGCGGGGAGAGACCCAGTACTTC
cdr3_aa: CASSMGGQRGETQYF

cdr3_length: 17
v_call: TRBV4-1
clone_size: -
j_call: TRBJ2-5
d_call: TRBD2
cdr3_nt: TGCGCCAGCAGCCAAGTAAGACTAGCGTGGACCCAAGAGACCCAGTACTTC
cdr3_aa: CASSQVRLAWTQETQYF

cdr3_length: 13
v_call: TRBV19
clone_size: -
j_call: TRBJ1-1
d_call: -
cdr3_nt: TGTGCCAGTAGTATAGAGGCAGGCCAGGAAGCTTTCTTT
cdr3_aa: CASSIEAGQEAFF

cdr3_length: 14
v_call: TRBV7-2
clone_size: few
j_call: TRBJ2-7
d_call: TRBD2
cdr3_nt: TGTGCCAGCAGCCCTCGGTTCAGCGGGGGTGAGCAGTACTTC
cdr3_aa: CASSPRFSGGEQYF

cdr3_length: 14
v_call: TRBV10-3
clone_size: -
j_call: TRBJ2-3
d_call: -
cdr3_nt: TGTGCCATCCGCCCGGACACTAGCACAGATACGCAGTATTTT
cdr3_aa: CAIRPDTSTDTQYF

cdr3_length: 15
v_call: TRBV6-5
clone_size: few
j_call: TRBJ2-2
d_call: -
cdr3_nt: TGTGCCAGCAGTTCTCGGACACAAAACGGCAGGGAGCTGTTTTTT
cdr3_aa: CASSSRTQNGRELFF

cdr3_length: 14
v_call: TRBV27
clone_size: -
j_call: TRBJ2-7
d_call: TRBD1
cdr3_nt: TGTGCCAGCAGGTCCCGGGACAGGGTCAGCGAGCAGTACTTC
cdr3_aa: CASRSRDRVSEQYF

cdr3_length: 14
v_call: TRBV10-3
clone_size: -
j_call: TRBJ1-1
d_call: -
cdr3_nt: TGTGCCATCAGTGAGGCCAGGCCGGGGACTGAAGCTTTCTTT
cdr3_aa: CAISEARPGTEAFF

cdr3_length: 16
v_call: TRBV7-6
clone_size: -
j_call: TRBJ2-3
d_call: TRBD2
cdr3_nt: TGTGCCAGCAGCTCCCAAGCGGGAGTCGGCACAGATACGCAGTATTTT
cdr3_aa: CASSSQAGVGTDTQYF

cdr3_length: 13
v_call: TRBV28
clone_size: -
j_call: TRBJ2-1
d_call: -
cdr3_nt: TGTGCCAGCAGTTTAGAGGCCTTGAATGAGCAGTTCTTC
cdr3_aa: CASSLEALNEQFF

cdr3_length: 16
v_call: TRBV5-4
clone_size: -
j_call: TRBJ2-5
d_call: TRBD1
cdr3_nt: TGTGCCAGCAGCTGGGGCGGGACAGGGGGAAAAGAGACCCAGTACTTC
cdr3_aa: CASSWGGTGGKETQYF

cdr3_length: 16
v_call: TRBV2
clone_size: -
j_call: TRBJ2-3
d_call: TRBD1
cdr3_nt: TGTGCCAGCGAGACTGGTTGGGGACAGGGGACAGATACGCAGTATTTT
cdr3_aa: CASETGWGQGTDTQYF

cdr3_length: 12
v_call: TRBV12-3/TRBV12-4
clone_size: -
j_call: TRBJ1-2
d_call: -
cdr3_nt: TGTGCCAGCAGTGGCACCGACTATGGCTACACCTTC
cdr3_aa: CASSGTDYGYTF

cdr3_length: 14
v_call: TRBV6-4
clone_size: -
j_call: TRBJ2-1
d_call: -
cdr3_nt: TGTGCCAGCAGTGAACAGGGATCCTACAATGAGCAGTTCTTC
cdr3_aa: CASSEQGSYNEQFF

cdr3_length: 15
v_call: TRBV6-5
clone_size: -
j_call: TRBJ2-7
d_call: TRBD1
cdr3_nt: TGTGCCAGCAGTCTGAATTCACAGGGGGCCTACGAGCAGTACTTC
cdr3_aa: CASSLNSQGAYEQYF

cdr3_length: 14
v_call: TRBV28
clone_size: -
j_call: TRBJ1-3
d_call: -
cdr3_nt: TGTGCCAGCAGGAGGAAGTCCGCTGGAAACACCATATATTTT
cdr3_aa: CASRRKSAGNTIYF